Here is one T cell receptor beta chain with its context. The antigen is not known. The sample belongs to a study of identifying expanded T cells in peripheral blood. Study-wide results and caveats: Roughly 1.1 clones differed between technical replicates, versus approximately 16 and 20 over time. Clone count variance between roughly 2-week samples rose with total template count.

The assay was immunoSEQ multiplex PCR, and TCRdb's table has in-frame clones only and misses some. The table includes some 91,000 clones, approximately 88% detected once. Between the trimmed V and J ends, which lost 4 bases and 7 bases, there was a span of 13 bases. Germline V gives CDR1 GTSNPN, CDR2 SVGIG (reference sequence). This CDR3 contains 12 residues. No infections or other immune events were documented during collection. This sequence joins TRBV30 and TRBJ1-2, with no clear D. The TCR originated in a person between 18 and 75 years old in good health. The sequenced sample was blood. CDR3 bases: TGTGCCTGGACCCCCCCCTTCTTTGGCTACACCTTC. Protein sequence: CAWTPPFFGYTF.